The sequence of this TCR beta chain was determined in a study of OX40 agonist ivuxolimab in advanced cancers. Produced via immunoSEQ multiplex PCR; TCRdb's table is partial and in-frame only. The top ten clones hold around 2.1% of a sample with roughly 59,000 clones, 84% of them seen once. Patients were ruled out by autoimmune disease history or systemic immunosuppression. This clone was seen once. Its target is not known. The CDR3 is 14 residues long. The V and J ends lost 5 bases and 6 bases, in that order; junction bases with no gene match: 5. Germline V gene sequence: CDR1 SGHTA, CDR2 FQGNSA. Study observations and caveats: Among the least clonally expanded were partial responders at 0.1-3.0 mg/kg.

The receptor's source is an adult with an advanced solid tumor such as melanoma, head and neck, liver or kidney cancer. Sequences were derived from CD4+ or CD8+ T cells sorted from blood, sampled in a trial of the OX40 agonist ivuxolimab. V gene TRBV7-2 combines with J gene TRBJ1-4, with 8 nucleotides matching TRBD1. CDR3 bases: TGTGCCAGCAGCCCATCGACAGGGGATGAAAAACTGTTTTTT. Translated, it gives CASSPSTGDEKLFF.